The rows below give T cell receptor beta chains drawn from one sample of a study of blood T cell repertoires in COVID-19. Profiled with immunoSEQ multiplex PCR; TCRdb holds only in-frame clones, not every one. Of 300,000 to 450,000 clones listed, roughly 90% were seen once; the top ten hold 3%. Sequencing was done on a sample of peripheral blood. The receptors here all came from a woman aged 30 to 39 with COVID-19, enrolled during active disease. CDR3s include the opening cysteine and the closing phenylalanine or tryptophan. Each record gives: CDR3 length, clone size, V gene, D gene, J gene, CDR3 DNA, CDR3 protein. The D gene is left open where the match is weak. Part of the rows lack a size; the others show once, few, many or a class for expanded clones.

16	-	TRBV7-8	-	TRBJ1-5	TGTGCCAGCACGCCCACAGCGGCGGTAGCAAATCAGCCCCAGCATTTT	CASTPTAAVANQPQHF
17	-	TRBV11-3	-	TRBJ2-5	TGTGCCAGCAGCTTAGGGGCCTACCTGAAGGGGCGGGAGACCCAGTACTTC	CASSLGAYLKGRETQYF
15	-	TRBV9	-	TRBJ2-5	TGTGCCAGCAGCGTAGTGGGGGGGGCCGGAGAGACCCAGTACTTC	CASSVVGGAGETQYF
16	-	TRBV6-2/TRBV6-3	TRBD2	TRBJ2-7	TGTGCCAGCAGTTATACAGCGGGGGGGCCGATCCACGAGCAGTACTTC	CASSYTAGGPIHEQYF
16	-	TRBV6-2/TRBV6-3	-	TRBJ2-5	TGTGCCAGCAGTTGGGAGGTTTCGGGGCGGCAAGAGACCCAGTACTTC	CASSWEVSGRQETQYF
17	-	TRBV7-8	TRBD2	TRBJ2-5	TGTGCCAGCAGCTTAGCGCGACTAGCGGGGGACCAAGAGACCCAGTACTTC	CASSLARLAGDQETQYF
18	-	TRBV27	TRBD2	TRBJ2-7	TGTGCCAGCAGTTTATCGATATTGGGGACTAGCGCGACCTACGAGCAGTACTTC	CASSLSILGTSATYEQYF
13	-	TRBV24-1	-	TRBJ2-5	TGTGCCACCAGCCCTAATGGTGTGGAGACCCAGTACTTC	CATSPNGVETQYF
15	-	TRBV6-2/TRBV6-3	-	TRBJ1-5	TGTGCCAGCAGTTACTCGACAAGGAGCAATCAGCCCCAGCATTTT	CASSYSTRSNQPQHF
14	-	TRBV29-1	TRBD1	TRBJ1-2	TGCAGCGTCGATGGACAGGGGCTTAACTATGGCTACACCTTC	CSVDGQGLNYGYTF
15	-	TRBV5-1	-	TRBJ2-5	TGCGCCAGCAGGCGGTCAAGCGTTGAGCAAGAGACCCAGTACTTC	CASRRSSVEQETQYF
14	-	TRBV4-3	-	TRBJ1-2	TGCGCCAGCAGCCAAGACAGGGTTTACTATGGCTACACCTTC	CASSQDRVYYGYTF
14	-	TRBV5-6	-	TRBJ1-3	TGTGCCAGCAGCATACCCGGGGGTGGAAACACCATATATTTT	CASSIPGGGNTIYF
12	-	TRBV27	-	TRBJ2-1	TGTGCCAGCACGGGGGGCACAAGAGAGCAGTTCTTC	CASTGGTREQFF
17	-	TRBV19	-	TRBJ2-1	TGTGCCAGTAGTATAGACCTCACCGGGTGGACCTACAATGAGCAGTTCTTC	CASSIDLTGWTYNEQFF
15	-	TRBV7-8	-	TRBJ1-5	TGTGCCAGCAGCCCCGAGGCCGGGAGCAATCAGCCCCAGCATTTT	CASSPEAGSNQPQHF
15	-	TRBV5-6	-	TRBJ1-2	TGTGCCAGCAGCTCGATCCGGGGAGGGTCGGGCGGCTACACCTTC	CASSSIRGGSGGYTF
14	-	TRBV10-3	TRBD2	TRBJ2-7	TGTGCCATCAGAGAAGCGGGAGAGGGCTACGAGCAGTACTTC	CAIREAGEGYEQYF
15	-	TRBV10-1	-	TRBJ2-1	TGCGCCAGCAGTGACTCCCGAGCGGGCCTCAATGAGCAGTTCTTC	CASSDSRAGLNEQFF
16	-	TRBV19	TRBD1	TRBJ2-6	TGTGCCACCACGGACAGGGTGAGGTCTGGGGCCAACGTCCTGACTTTC	CATTDRVRSGANVLTF
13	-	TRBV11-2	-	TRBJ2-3	TGTGCCAGCAGCTATCGGGGTGGAGATACGCAGTATTTT	CASSYRGGDTQYF
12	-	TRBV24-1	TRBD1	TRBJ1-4	TGTGCCACCAGCGACAGGGCTGAAAAACTGTTTTTT	CATSDRAEKLFF
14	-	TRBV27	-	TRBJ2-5	TGTGCCAGCAGTTTATTTTCAGAGGCGGAGACCCAGTACTTC	CASSLFSEAETQYF
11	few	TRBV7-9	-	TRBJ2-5	TGTGCCAGCAGCCCTACGGAGACCCAGTACTTC	CASSPTETQYF
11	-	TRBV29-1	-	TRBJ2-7	TGCAGCGTTGAAGGGAGGTACGAGCAGTACTTC	CSVEGRYEQYF
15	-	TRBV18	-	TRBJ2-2	TGTGCCAGCTCACCATTAGAAAGAAACACCGGGGAGCTGTTTTTT	CASSPLERNTGELFF
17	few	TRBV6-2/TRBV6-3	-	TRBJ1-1	TGTGCCAGCAGTTACCCATCATTTGGGGAGTGGAACACTGAAGCTTTCTTT	CASSYPSFGEWNTEAFF
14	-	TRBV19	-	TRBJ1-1	TGTGCCAGTAGTATTTCAGGGGCGAACACTGAAGCTTTCTTT	CASSISGANTEAFF
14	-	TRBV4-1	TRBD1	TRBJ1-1	TGCGCCAGCAGCCAACGCGGGGACAGGGAAAAAGCTTTCTTT	CASSQRGDREKAFF
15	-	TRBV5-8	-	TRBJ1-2	TGTGCCAGCAGTATGGACAGATCAATTGCCTATGGCTACACCTTC	CASSMDRSIAYGYTF
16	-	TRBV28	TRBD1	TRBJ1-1	TGTGCCAGCAGTTATACTGCGGGACAGGGGAACACTGAAGCTTTCTTT	CASSYTAGQGNTEAFF
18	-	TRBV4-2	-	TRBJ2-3	TGTGCCAGCAGCCAATATTTAGGCCGGGTTTTGAGCACAGATACGCAGTATTTT	CASSQYLGRVLSTDTQYF
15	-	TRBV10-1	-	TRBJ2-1	TGCGCCAGCAGCAGAACCCAGGGGACCTACAATGAGCAGTTCTTC	CASSRTQGTYNEQFF
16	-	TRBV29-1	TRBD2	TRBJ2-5	TGCAGCGTAACCGGACTAGCGGGAGCCTTTCAAGAGACCCAGTACTTC	CSVTGLAGAFQETQYF
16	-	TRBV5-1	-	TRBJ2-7	TGCGCCAGCAGCTTGAGCTTAGGGGTGCCCACGTACGAGCAGTACTTC	CASSLSLGVPTYEQYF
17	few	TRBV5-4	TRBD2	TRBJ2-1	TGTGCCAGCAGCTTCCCGACTAGCGGGAGCTCCTACAATGAGCAGTTCTTC	CASSFPTSGSSYNEQFF
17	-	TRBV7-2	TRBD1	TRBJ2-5	TGTGCCAGCAGCTTAAGAGGGACAGGGGGCATGGGGGAGACCCAGTACTTC	CASSLRGTGGMGETQYF
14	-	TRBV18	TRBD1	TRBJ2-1	TGTGCCAGCTCACCGGGCGCAGGGGGTCATGAGCAGTTCTTC	CASSPGAGGHEQFF
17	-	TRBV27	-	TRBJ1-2	TGTGCCAGCAGTCAACGGATCACTGACACGTTAGACTATGGCTACACCTTC	CASSQRITDTLDYGYTF
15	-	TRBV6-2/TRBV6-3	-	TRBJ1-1	TGTGCCAGCAGTTACTCAGGGACAACAAACACTGAAGCTTTCTTT	CASSYSGTTNTEAFF
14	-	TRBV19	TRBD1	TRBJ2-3	TGTGCCAGTTCCTCCGGGACAGACACAGATACGCAGTATTTT	CASSSGTDTDTQYF
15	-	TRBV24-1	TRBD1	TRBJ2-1	TGTGCCACCAGTGATTCACACGGGACAGACCATGAGCAGTTCTTC	CATSDSHGTDHEQFF
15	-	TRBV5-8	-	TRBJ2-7	TGTGCCAGCAGCTTGGCGTGGCAGGGTTCGTACGAGCAGTACTTC	CASSLAWQGSYEQYF
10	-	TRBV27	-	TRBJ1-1	TGTGCCGCAGGGGACACTGAAGCTTTCTTT	CAAGDTEAFF
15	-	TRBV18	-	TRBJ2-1	TGTGCCAGCTCACCACTGAGCGGCTCCTACAATGAGCAGTTCTTC	CASSPLSGSYNEQFF
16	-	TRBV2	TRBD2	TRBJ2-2	TGTGCCAGCAGTGAAGAGGCTTCGGGAGGCACCGGGGAGCTGTTTTTT	CASSEEASGGTGELFF
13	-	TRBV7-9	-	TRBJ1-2	TGTGCCAGCAGCTTAGGCAGGACAGATGGCTACACCTTC	CASSLGRTDGYTF
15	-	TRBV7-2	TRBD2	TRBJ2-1	TGTGCCAGCAGCTTAGAGCGGGATCCCTACAATGAGCAGTTCTTC	CASSLERDPYNEQFF
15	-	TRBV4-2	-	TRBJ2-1	TGTGCCAGCAGCCAAGAAGACTTCTCCTACAATGAGCAGTTCTTC	CASSQEDFSYNEQFF
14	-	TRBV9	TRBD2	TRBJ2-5	TGTGCCAGCAGCGGGACTAGTGGGAAGGAGACCCAGTACTTC	CASSGTSGKETQYF
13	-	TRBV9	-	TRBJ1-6	TGTGCCAGCAACAACCAGAATAATTCACCCCTCCACTTT	CASNNQNNSPLHF
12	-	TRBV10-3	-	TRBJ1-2	TGTGCCATCAGTCCCTCACCGGATGGCTACACCTTC	CAISPSPDGYTF
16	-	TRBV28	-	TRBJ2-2	TGTGCCAGCAGTCCCCCTTGGGGGGGCCTCACCGGGGAGCTGTTTTTT	CASSPPWGGLTGELFF